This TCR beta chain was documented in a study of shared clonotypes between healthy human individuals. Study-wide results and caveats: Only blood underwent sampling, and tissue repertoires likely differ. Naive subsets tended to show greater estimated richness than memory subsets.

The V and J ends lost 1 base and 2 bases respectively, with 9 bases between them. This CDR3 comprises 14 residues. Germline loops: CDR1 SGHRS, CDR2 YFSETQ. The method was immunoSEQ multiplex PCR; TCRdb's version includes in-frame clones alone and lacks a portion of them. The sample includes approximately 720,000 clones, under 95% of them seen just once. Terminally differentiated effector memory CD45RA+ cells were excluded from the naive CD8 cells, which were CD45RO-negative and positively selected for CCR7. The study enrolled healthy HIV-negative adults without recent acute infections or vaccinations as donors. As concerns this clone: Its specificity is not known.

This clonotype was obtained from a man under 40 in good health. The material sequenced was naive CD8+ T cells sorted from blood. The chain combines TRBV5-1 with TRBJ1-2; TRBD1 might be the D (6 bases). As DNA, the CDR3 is TGCGCCAGCAGCTTGAAGGGGGGGAACTATGGCTACACCTTC. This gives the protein CASSLKGGNYGYTF.